A single sample is the source of the 31 T cell receptor beta chains below, sequenced in a study of blood T cell repertoires in COVID-19. Sequencing was performed with immunoSEQ multiplex PCR; in TCRdb, only in-frame clones are kept and a portion is missing. This table holds around 130,000 clones, under 90% found once. The sequencing input was PBMCs or T cells enriched from blood (not recorded which). The receptors derive from a man in his forties with acute COVID-19.

J is TRBJ2-1 and V is TRBV24-1; 7 positions agree with TRBD1. Germline assignment: CDR1 KGHDR and CDR2 SFDVKD. After removal of 4 bases from V and 6 bases from J, the junction contained 11 bases not matched to a gene. The CDR3 length is 16 residues. The chain's CDR3 is CATSESGTGDGNEQFF. The DNA for the CDR3 is TGTGCCACCAGTGAATCAGGCACAGGGGATGGCAATGAGCAGTTCTTC.

This chain links TRBV29-1 with TRBJ1-1; 8 nucleotides line up with TRBD1. The V gene's germline CDR1 is SQVTM and CDR2 ANQGSEA. V was pared by 4 bases and J by 1 base, with 5 bases of the junction left unmatched. The CDR3 extends over 14 amino acids. In DNA, the CDR3 is TGCAGCGTTGCCCTAGGACAGGGGAACACTGAAGCTTTCTTT. Protein product: CSVALGQGNTEAFF.

The chain is built from TRBV5-1 and TRBJ2-1; a possible D gene is TRBD1 (6 bases). Germline assignment: CDR1 SGHRS and CDR2 YFSETQ. V was cut by 4 bases and J by 1 base, with 15 bases left in between. The CDR3 spans 16 residues. This CDR3 is CASSGEGRGSYNEQFF. CDR3 bases: TGCGCCAGCAGCGGGGAAGGAAGGGGGTCCTACAATGAGCAGTTCTTC.

About this clone: The sample carries other DNA sequences with the same CDR3. The chain recombines TRBV7-3 with TRBJ2-2; the D is unclear. The CDR3 is made up of 13 amino acids. Trimming stripped 4 bases from V and 2 bases from J, with 5 bases between. Germline lookup yields CDR1 SGHTA and CDR2 FQGTGA. The DNA of the CDR3 is TGTGCCAGCAGCTCCCCTAACACCGGGGAGCTGTTTTTT. Protein product: CASSSPNTGELFF.

The rearrangement joins TRBV2 to TRBJ2-5, with 10 bases fitting TRBD2. CDR3 length: 15 residues. Trimming at V came to 1 base and at J to 5 bases, leaving 4 bases not matched to a gene. Germline assignment: CDR1 SNHLY and CDR2 FYNNEI. DNA of the CDR3: TGTGCCAGCAGTGAAGGAGCGGGGGGGCAGGAGACCCAGTACTTC. Amino acid sequence: CASSEGAGGQETQYF.

The V gene is TRBV9, the J gene TRBJ2-1; a possible D gene is TRBD1 (7 bases). The CDR3 sequence is 13 residues long. CDR1 and CDR2 (germline): SGDLS, YYNGEE. V dropped 7 bases and J dropped 2 bases, with 10 bases sitting between them. The CDR3 protein is CASAGTAYNEQFF. The CDR3 DNA follows: TGTGCCAGCGCGGGGACAGCCTACAATGAGCAGTTCTTC. Complete variable domain (other parts from reference TRBV9 and TRBJ2-1): DSGVTQTPKHLITATGQRVTLRCSPRSGDLSVYWYQQSLDQGLQFLIQYYNGEERAKGNILERFSAQQFPDLHSELNLSSLELGDSALYFCASAGTAYNEQFFGPGTRLTVL.

This chain connects TRBV4-2 to TRBJ2-1; D call uncertain. Between the trimmed V and J ends, which lost 2 bases and 1 base, there was a span of 9 bases. The CDR3 spans 15 residues. Looked up from germline, CDR1 is LGHNA and CDR2 is YNFKEQ. CDR3 sequence (DNA): TGTGCCAGCAGCCAACAGTCCCCTTCCTACAATGAGCAGTTCTTC. This gives the protein CASSQQSPSYNEQFF.

The rearrangement uses TRBV6-1 and TRBJ1-1, with unresolved D. In germline, CDR1 is MNHNS, CDR2 SASEGT. The ends were cut back, 2 bases at V and 1 base at J, with 8 bases in the middle. The CDR3 consists of 14 residues. CDR3 in amino acids: CASSETVGNTEAFF. The DNA for the CDR3 is TGTGCCAGCAGTGAAACAGTGGGGAACACTGAAGCTTTCTTT.

J is TRBJ1-2 and V is TRBV2; no clear D. The CDR3 contains 13 residues. The ends were cut back, 3 bases at V and 6 bases at J, with 11 bases in the middle. CDR1 and CDR2 from the germline V gene are SNHLY and FYNNEI. The CDR3 nucleotides read TGTGCCAGCAGTGAGGAGGGTGAGAATGGCTACACCTTC. As protein: CASSEEGENGYTF.

This clone turned up a few times. The chain joins TRBV15 to TRBJ1-3; 7 bases align to TRBD1. Germline V gene lookup returns CDR1 LNHNV and CDR2 YYDKDF (reference sequence). The V segment lost 3 bases and the J segment 4 bases; nucleotides outside the gene matches: 12. The CDR3 has 17 amino acids. CDR3 sequence: CATSRPPNRGGGNTIYF. For the CDR3, the DNA is TGTGCCACCAGCAGGCCACCCAACAGGGGCGGAGGAAACACCATATATTTT.

This chain uses TRBV28 with TRBJ2-7, with 7 bases that match TRBD1. CDR1 and CDR2 (germline): MDHEN, SYDVKM. Trimming took 6 bases from V and 7 from J; bases not matched to a gene: 18. CDR3 length: 16 residues. In nucleotides, the CDR3 is TGTGCCAGCAGCTCCACTGGGGCAGGGGGAAGTGGGGAGCAGTACTTC. As protein: CASSSTGAGGSGEQYF.

The chain has TRBV7-3 and TRBJ1-6, with D uncertain. Germline-derived CDR1 and CDR2 are SGHTA and FQGTGA. V was pared by 4 bases and J by 8 bases, with 15 bases between. The CDR3 runs to 15 residues. For the CDR3, the DNA is TGTGCCAGCAGCTCTACCGGGTATACTTATTCACCCCTCCACTTT. Residues: CASSSTGYTYSPLHF.

CDR3 coding DNA: TGCGCCAGCAGCTTGAGGGGCGGGAGGGGAAATGAGCAGTTCTTC. Protein sequence: CASSLRGGRGNEQFF. This sequence joins TRBV5-1 and TRBJ2-1; 9 bases are shared with TRBD2. This CDR3 contains 15 residues. Germline CDR1 and CDR2: SGHRS and YFSETQ. Trimming at V came to 1 base and at J to 7 bases, leaving 6 bases not matched to a gene.

The chain couples TRBV19 to TRBJ2-1, with a possible D match to TRBD1 (5 bases). CDR1 is LNHDA, CDR2 SQIVND, per germline (reference sequence). Trimming stripped 3 bases from V and 9 bases from J, with 12 bases between. The CDR3 contains 13 residues. CDR3 nucleotides: TGTGCCAGTAGTATGCAGGGCGGTATTGAGCAGTTCTTC. It codes for CASSMQGGIEQFF.

The chain employs TRBV24-1 and TRBJ2-5, with 9 nucleotides matching TRBD1. Per germline, CDR1 KGHDR and CDR2 SFDVKD. The trim removed 3 bases at V and 4 bases at J, leaving 5 bases unmatched. This CDR3 spans 15 amino acids. As DNA, the CDR3 is TGTGCCACCAGTGATACCACGACAGGGGGAGAGACCCAGTACTTC. It encodes CATSDTTTGGETQYF.

This clone has just a few counts. Other nucleotide sequences in the sample specify the same CDR3. The rearrangement links TRBV2 to TRBJ1-2, with D unresolved. V lost 2 bases to trimming and J lost 4 bases, with 5 bases between them. Germline loops: CDR1 SNHLY, CDR2 FYNNEI. The CDR3 runs to 12 residues. The DNA for the CDR3 is TGTGCCAGCAGTGAACAGGCCTATGGCTACACCTTC. It encodes CASSEQAYGYTF. Full variable domain (outside the CDR3, taken from reference TRBV2 and TRBJ1-2): EPEVTQTPSHQVTQMGQEVILRCVPISNHLYFYWYRQILGQKVEFLVSFYNNEISEKSEIFDDQFSVERPDGSNFTLKIRSTKLEDSAMYFCASSEQAYGYTFGSGTRLTVV.

The chain couples TRBV5-1 to TRBJ2-2, with 9 bases lining up with TRBD2. CDR1 and CDR2 (germline): SGHRS, YFSETQ. The CDR3 is made up of 15 amino acids. The junction had 6 bases not matched to a gene; V was cut back by 7 bases and J by 2 bases. In DNA form, the CDR3 reads TGCGCCAGCGAGCGGGAGGATTCTAACACCGGGGAGCTGTTTTTT. Translating it yields CASEREDSNTGELFF.

The chain couples TRBV7-3 to TRBJ2-1, with 10 bases lining up with TRBD2. CDR1 and CDR2 from the germline V gene are SGHTA and FQGTGA. Germline trimming cut 5 bases from V and 4 bases from J; bases unmatched to any gene: 11. This CDR3 spans 17 amino acids. The CDR3 region is CASSKSTSGLNYNEQFF. As DNA, the CDR3 is TGTGCCAGCAGCAAATCGACTAGCGGGCTAAATTACAATGAGCAGTTCTTC.

V and J are TRBV28 and TRBJ1-5; D might be TRBD1 (5 bases). Germline CDR1 reads MDHEN; CDR2 reads SYDVKM. V dropped 6 bases and J dropped 0 bases, with 12 bases sitting between them. The CDR3 is made up of 15 amino acids. CDR3 sequence: CASSSTGNSNQPQHF. The CDR3 DNA reads TGTGCCAGCAGCTCTACAGGTAATAGCAATCAGCCCCAGCATTTT.

This CDR3 reads CASKNRGGYGYTF. In DNA, the CDR3 is TGCGCCAGCAAGAACAGGGGCGGATATGGCTACACCTTC. The V gene is TRBV5-1, the J gene TRBJ1-2; 7 bases fit TRBD1. Germline-derived CDR1 and CDR2 are SGHRS and YFSETQ. V trimming: 6 bases; J trimming: 5 bases; junction bases outside the gene matches: 7. This CDR3 is built from 13 residues.

V is TRBV6-5 and J is TRBJ1-2; D gene ambiguous. This CDR3 is 12 amino acids long. In germline, CDR1 is MNHEY, CDR2 SVGAGI. Trimming removed 10 bases at V and 3 bases at J, with 12 bases between. The CDR3 nucleotides are TGTGCCACAACTCGGGTATACTATGGCTACACCTTC. Its protein product is CATTRVYYGYTF.

This CDR3 is CASSQGSGDEKLFF. CDR3 DNA sequence: TGTGCCAGCAGCCAAGGGAGCGGGGATGAAAAACTGTTTTTT. J is TRBJ1-4 and V is TRBV3-1 (or the pseudogene TRBV3-2); D gene ambiguous. Germline values: CDR1 LGHDT, CDR2 YNNKEL (reference sequence). The CDR3 contains 14 residues. V was pared by 1 base and J by 6 bases, with 9 bases between.

The chain joins TRBV2 to TRBJ1-6; 8 nucleotides align to TRBD1. V was pared by 6 bases and J by 10 bases, with 5 bases of the junction left unmatched. CDR1 is SNHLY and CDR2 is FYNNEI in the germline V gene. The CDR3 has 13 amino acids. In nucleotides, the CDR3 is TGTGCCAGCAGGACAGGGGAGGAATCACCCCTCCACTTT. It yields the protein CASRTGEESPLHF.

This clone was observed once. The rearrangement joins TRBV6-5 to TRBJ1-1, with no clear D. Deletions cut 6 bases from V and 3 bases from J, with 11 bases between. The CDR3 is made up of 13 amino acids. The germline gives CDR1 MNHEY, CDR2 SVGAGI. The CDR3 DNA is TGTGCCAGCAGAGAGACACCCTACACTGAAGCTTTCTTT. This translates into CASRETPYTEAFF.

V and J are TRBV10-2 and TRBJ1-5, with a weak D call TRBD1 (5 bases). Germline loops: CDR1 WSHSY, CDR2 SAAADI. V was trimmed by 0 bases and J by 5 bases, leaving 8 bases between them. The CDR3 consists of 14 residues. The CDR3 region is CASSESGGDQPQHF. In DNA, the CDR3 is TGCGCCAGCAGTGAGTCCGGGGGGGATCAGCCCCAGCATTTT.

Here the CDR3 reads CASRRDTSGNTIYF. CDR3 DNA: TGTGCCAGCAGACGGGACACCTCTGGAAACACCATATATTTT. The chain is built from TRBV28 and TRBJ1-3; D may be TRBD1 (6 bases). CDR1 MDHEN and CDR2 SYDVKM come from the germline V gene. The CDR3 is made up of 14 amino acids. The germline V and J ends were trimmed by 6 bases and 0 bases, with 9 bases remaining between them.

The chain joins TRBV24-1 to TRBJ2-2, with D possibly TRBD1 on 5 matching bases. CDR1 is KGHDR and CDR2 is SFDVKD in the germline V gene. The CDR3 contains 16 residues. V lost 4 bases and J 3 bases, leaving 14 bases between the germline ends. CDR3: CATSEQGAQDTGELFF. The CDR3 DNA reads TGTGCCACCAGTGAGCAGGGCGCGCAGGACACCGGGGAGCTGTTTTTT.

The chain has TRBV18 and TRBJ1-5; the match to TRBD1 covers 7 bases. The CDR3 is 16 residues long. The V gene's germline CDR1 is KGHSH and CDR2 LQKENI. J lost 0 bases, V lost 3 bases, and 5 bases had no gene match. CDR3 sequence: CASSPNQGDSNQPQHF. In DNA form, the CDR3 reads TGTGCCAGCTCACCGAACCAGGGGGATAGCAATCAGCCCCAGCATTTT.

The chain recombines TRBV21-1 with TRBJ1-4. TRBV21-1 is a documented pseudogene. The CDR3 is 16 amino acids. This chain's CDR3 is CASSKAGAATNEKLFF. The CDR3 DNA follows: TGTGCCAGCAGCAAAGCAGGAGCTGCAACTAATGAAAAACTGTTTTTT.

This chain joins TRBV5-8 and TRBJ1-2; D possibly corresponds to TRBD1 (6 bases). V lost 4 bases, J lost 3 bases, and 16 bases lay in between. The CDR3 sequence is 15 residues long. Germline V gene data show CDR1 as SGHTS and CDR2 as YDEGEE. CDR3 sequence reads: CASSPSPGVYYGYTF. The CDR3 nucleotides are TGTGCCAGCAGCCCCAGCCCAGGGGTTTACTATGGCTACACCTTC.

This clone was observed once. This chain links TRBV19 with TRBJ2-3; TRBD2 is a possible D gene (6 bases). The CDR3 spans 16 residues. Germline-derived CDR1 and CDR2 are LNHDA and SQIVND (reference sequence). Between the trimmed V and J ends, which lost 0 bases and 3 bases, there was a span of 13 bases. CDR3 residues: CASSIDGGFITDTQYF. CDR3 DNA: TGTGCCAGTAGTATAGACGGGGGATTTATTACAGATACGCAGTATTTT.